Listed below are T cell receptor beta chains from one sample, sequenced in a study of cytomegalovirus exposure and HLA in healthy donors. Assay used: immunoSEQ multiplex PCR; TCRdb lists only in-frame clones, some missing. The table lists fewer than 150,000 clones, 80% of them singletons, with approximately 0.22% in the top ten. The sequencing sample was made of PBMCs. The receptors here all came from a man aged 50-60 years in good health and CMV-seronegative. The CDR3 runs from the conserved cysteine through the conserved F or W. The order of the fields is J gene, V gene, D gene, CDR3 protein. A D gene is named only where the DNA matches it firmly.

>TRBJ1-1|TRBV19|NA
CASSIGGPGSEAFF
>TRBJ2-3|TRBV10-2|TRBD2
CASSAWAGGAPDTQYF
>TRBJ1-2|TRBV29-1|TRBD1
CSVGGGNYGYTF
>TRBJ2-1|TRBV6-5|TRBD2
CASSSGLAVYNEQFF
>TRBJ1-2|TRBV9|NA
CASSVLEDWSGYTF
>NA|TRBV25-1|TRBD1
CASSESGTGDYEQYF
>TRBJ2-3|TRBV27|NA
CASRRVSADTQYF
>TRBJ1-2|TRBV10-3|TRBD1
CAISESTGNYGYTF
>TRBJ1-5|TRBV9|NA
CASSVGGQPNQPQHF
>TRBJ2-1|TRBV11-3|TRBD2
CASKAGKAYNEQFF
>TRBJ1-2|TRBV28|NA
CASSLLAPYGYTF
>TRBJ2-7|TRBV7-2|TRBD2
CASSSPTSGPYEQYF
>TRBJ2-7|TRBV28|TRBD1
CASSSGGRYEQYF
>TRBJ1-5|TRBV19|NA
CASSIDRYLPQHF
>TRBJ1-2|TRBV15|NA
CATSRVQGIGLTF
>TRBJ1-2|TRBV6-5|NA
CASGGSYGYTF
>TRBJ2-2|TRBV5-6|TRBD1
CASSFGTGYTGELFF
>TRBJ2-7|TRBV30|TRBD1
CAWSGDSPYEQYF
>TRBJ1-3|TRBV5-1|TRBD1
CASSLNSGGQDYPIYF
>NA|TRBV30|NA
CAWSVTGGRGIYEQYF
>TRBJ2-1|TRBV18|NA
CASGRWGGYEQFF
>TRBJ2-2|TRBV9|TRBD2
CASSVDGAGGPVGELFF
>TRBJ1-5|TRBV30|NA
CAWSPPGGGRNQPQHF
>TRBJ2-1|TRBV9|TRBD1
CASSVLPRRQGGNEQFF
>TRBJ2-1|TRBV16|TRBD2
CASSQRSGSTNEQFF
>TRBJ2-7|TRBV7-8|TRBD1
CASSLGDRGYEQYF